The next 4 T cell receptor beta chains were all read from a single sample in a study of T cells in localized non-small cell lung cancer. Assay used: immunoSEQ multiplex PCR; TCRdb lists only in-frame clones, some missing. The sample has tens of thousands of clones, approximately 84% seen once. The material sequenced was peripheral blood, taken before any cancer treatment. The receptors were gathered from a female donor older than 55 with stage I lung adenocarcinoma.

Comments on this clone: This CDR3 is also generated by other DNA sequences in the sample. The chain links TRBV6-5 to TRBJ1-2; no reliable D call. Germline loops: CDR1 MNHEY, CDR2 SVGAGI. Deletions cut 6 bases from V and 8 bases from J, with 19 bases between. The CDR3 has 14 amino acids. The CDR3 sequence: CASSPSLRTRGYTF. CDR3 in DNA: TGTGCCAGCAGCCCCTCCCTGCGGACTAGGGGCTACACCTTC.

The V call is TRBV5-1, the J call TRBJ2-3; D call uncertain. CDR3 length equals 14 residues. V lost 0 bases, J lost 0 bases, and 5 bases lay in between. CDR1 SGHRS and CDR2 YFSETQ come from the germline V gene. The CDR3 DNA reads as TGCGCCAGCAGCTTGGGCCGCAGCACAGATACGCAGTATTTT. Translated: CASSLGRSTDTQYF.

The CDR3 region is CASSTRTSGRVTDTQYF. The CDR3 DNA follows: TGTGCCAGCAGCACCAGGACTAGCGGGAGGGTCACAGATACGCAGTATTTT. The chain carries TRBV11-3 and TRBJ2-3; 15 bases match TRBD2. Germline assignment: CDR1 SGHNT and CDR2 YENEEA. Trimming removed 5 bases from V and 2 bases from J; junction bases left unmatched: 5. The CDR3 is 17 residues long.

CDR3 in amino acids: CASSRPGQGANEQFF. CDR3 DNA: TGTGCCAGCTCACGTCCGGGACAGGGGGCCAATGAGCAGTTCTTC. The V and J genes are TRBV18 and TRBJ2-1, with 12 bases that match TRBD1. The length of the CDR3 is 15 residues. CDR1 and CDR2 from the germline V gene are KGHSH and LQKENI. Trimming at V came to 4 bases and at J to 6 bases, leaving 4 bases not matched to a gene.